This TCR beta chain was sequenced during a study of blood T cell repertoires in COVID-19. Those enrolled, adults aged 18 to 89 years, came from about 24 US areas. Sequencing used immunoSEQ multiplex PCR; TCRdb keeps in-frame clones, though not all of them. The data show fewer than 250,000 clones, roughly 89% seen once. Unmatched junction bases numbered 7, after V lost 0 bases and J lost 8 bases. The CDR3 sequence is 15 residues long. Germline V gives CDR1 SGDLS, CDR2 YYNGEE. The TCR sequence derives from a woman aged 40 to 50 who had recovered from COVID-19. The V gene is TRBV9, the J gene TRBJ1-2; 10 nucleotides align to TRBD1. Sequenced: PBMCs or T cells enriched from blood (not recorded which). This CDR3 is CASSVGGQGVKGYTF. The CDR3 DNA is TGTGCCAGCAGCGTAGGTGGACAGGGGGTGAAAGGCTACACCTTC.